This TCR beta chain appears in the sequencing data of a study of shared clonotypes between healthy human individuals. In the study overall: CD4 naive cells filled three plates per donor, CD4 memory three, CD8 naive two and CD8 memory one. Study findings and constraints: The small donor group covered limited genetic and exposure diversity. Naive subsets typically showed greater estimated richness than memory subsets. Around 5% was the fraction of naive CD4 clonotypes found shared across a few donors.

CDR1 is KGHSH, CDR2 LQKENI, per germline. The CDR3 contains 15 residues. V dropped 3 bases and J dropped 5; count of bases not matched to a gene: 6. This table comes from immunoSEQ multiplex PCR, and its TCRdb copy is limited to in-frame clones, with some not included. The profile shows some 1.5 million clones, roughly 95% of them singletons. On this clone itself: The target antigen is unknown.

The V call is TRBV18, the J call TRBJ1-4; 7 bases are a match to TRBD1. The source of this sequence is a man between 25 and 39 years old in good health. The sequenced sample was naive CD4+ T cells sorted from blood. Subset indicated: CD45RA+ positively selected. For the CDR3, the DNA is TGTGCCAGCTCACCCCGCGGGACAGCGAATGAAAAACTGTTTTTT. This translates into CASSPRGTANEKLFF.